This is a list of T cell receptor beta chains from one sample in a study of blood T cell repertoires in COVID-19. The table came from immunoSEQ multiplex PCR; TCRdb's copy has only in-frame clones and leaves some out. The sample holds roughly 280,000 clones; about nine tenths are singletons and the top ten take 10% to 12%. The source material was peripheral blood. The receptors originated from a woman aged 25-40 years with COVID-19, enrolled during active disease. The CDR3 runs from the conserved cysteine through the conserved F or W. A D gene is named only where the DNA matches it firmly. Not every row has a clone size; where given, it reads once, few, many or a size class.

abundance: -
v_gene: TRBV13
d_gene: TRBD2
j_gene: TRBJ2-5
CDR3nt: TGTGCCAGCAGCTTAGTAGGGCTAGCGGGAGGTTGGAGGCAAGAGACCCAGTACTTC
CDR3aa: CASSLVGLAGGWRQETQYF

abundance: -
v_gene: TRBV7-8
d_gene: TRBD2
j_gene: TRBJ2-3
CDR3nt: TGTGCCAGCAGCTTGTGGAGCGGGGAGTTCACAGATACGCAGTATTTT
CDR3aa: CASSLWSGEFTDTQYF

abundance: -
v_gene: TRBV30
d_gene: -
j_gene: TRBJ2-2
CDR3nt: TGTGCCTGGACAGGGGCCGTAAGGGGGGAGCTGTTTTTT
CDR3aa: CAWTGAVRGELFF

abundance: few
v_gene: TRBV5-8
d_gene: TRBD1
j_gene: TRBJ2-7
CDR3nt: TGTGCCAGCAGCTCGGGACAGGGGCACTCCTACGAGCAGTACTTC
CDR3aa: CASSSGQGHSYEQYF

abundance: -
v_gene: TRBV2
d_gene: TRBD2
j_gene: TRBJ2-1
CDR3nt: TGTGCCAGCAGTCCCGGGGCTAGCGGGAGGGTTGAGCAGTTCTTC
CDR3aa: CASSPGASGRVEQFF

abundance: -
v_gene: TRBV12-3/TRBV12-4
d_gene: -
j_gene: TRBJ1-1
CDR3nt: TGTGCCAGCACCCAAGGAGGGGTTAAAGCTTTCTTT
CDR3aa: CASTQGGVKAFF

abundance: -
v_gene: TRBV10-1
d_gene: -
j_gene: TRBJ2-3
CDR3nt: TGCGCCAGCAGTGAACACACAGATACGCAGTATTTT
CDR3aa: CASSEHTDTQYF

abundance: -
v_gene: TRBV4-2
d_gene: -
j_gene: TRBJ1-3
CDR3nt: TGTGCCAGCAGCCAGTCCGGACGGGGGAGCTCTGGAAACACCATATATTTT
CDR3aa: CASSQSGRGSSGNTIYF

abundance: -
v_gene: TRBV7-9
d_gene: TRBD2
j_gene: TRBJ2-1
CDR3nt: TGTGCCAGCAGCTCGTATTGGACTAGCGGGAGGGACAATGAGCAGTTCTTC
CDR3aa: CASSSYWTSGRDNEQFF

abundance: -
v_gene: TRBV28
d_gene: -
j_gene: TRBJ2-7
CDR3nt: TGTGCCAGCAGTTTTGACATAAACTACGAGCAGTACTTC
CDR3aa: CASSFDINYEQYF

abundance: -
v_gene: TRBV24-1
d_gene: -
j_gene: TRBJ1-1
CDR3nt: TGTGCCACCAGTCGAGATCGTGAAGCTTTCTTT
CDR3aa: CATSRDREAFF

abundance: -
v_gene: TRBV28
d_gene: TRBD1
j_gene: TRBJ2-7
CDR3nt: TGTGCCAGCAGTTTATCTTCCATAGGGACAGGGGCTATCCCCTACGAGCAGTACTTC
CDR3aa: CASSLSSIGTGAIPYEQYF

abundance: -
v_gene: TRBV7-2
d_gene: -
j_gene: TRBJ2-5
CDR3nt: TGTGCCAGCAGCTTGGGAGACGGAAGAGAGACCCAGTACTTC
CDR3aa: CASSLGDGRETQYF

abundance: -
v_gene: TRBV7-9
d_gene: -
j_gene: TRBJ2-1
CDR3nt: TGTGCCAGCAGCTGGGACTCAGGGTCCTACAATGAGCAGTTCTTC
CDR3aa: CASSWDSGSYNEQFF

abundance: -
v_gene: TRBV27
d_gene: TRBD1
j_gene: TRBJ2-1
CDR3nt: TGTGCCAGCAGTTTTGGGGGGACAGGGTTCTTGAATGAGCAGTTCTTC
CDR3aa: CASSFGGTGFLNEQFF

abundance: once
v_gene: TRBV4-1
d_gene: -
j_gene: TRBJ2-2
CDR3nt: TGCGCCAGCAGCCAACCCCGCGCTAGAGCAAACACCGGGGAGCTGTTTTTT
CDR3aa: CASSQPRARANTGELFF

abundance: -
v_gene: TRBV11-3
d_gene: -
j_gene: TRBJ1-1
CDR3nt: TGTGCCAGCAGCTTGAGGGCGGGTACTGAAGCTTTCTTT
CDR3aa: CASSLRAGTEAFF

abundance: -
v_gene: TRBV6-5
d_gene: -
j_gene: TRBJ1-2
CDR3nt: TGTGCCAGCTCTGTGACGGATACTCCGGGGTATGGCTACACCTTC
CDR3aa: CASSVTDTPGYGYTF

abundance: -
v_gene: TRBV28
d_gene: -
j_gene: TRBJ2-7
CDR3nt: TGTGCCAGCAGCCTACGGGGGTCCCGGGTGCGGATTGAGCAGTACTTC
CDR3aa: CASSLRGSRVRIEQYF

abundance: -
v_gene: TRBV7-2
d_gene: -
j_gene: TRBJ2-7
CDR3nt: TGTGCCAGCAGCCCCCGGTCCGGTAGTTACGAGCAGTACTTC
CDR3aa: CASSPRSGSYEQYF

abundance: -
v_gene: TRBV6-2/TRBV6-3
d_gene: -
j_gene: TRBJ1-1
CDR3nt: TGTGCCAGCAGCAGAGGGAACACTGAAGCTTTCTTT
CDR3aa: CASSRGNTEAFF

abundance: -
v_gene: TRBV28
d_gene: TRBD2
j_gene: TRBJ2-1
CDR3nt: TGTGCCAGCAGTTCTAAGCGGGAGGGCCCTTGGGAGCAGTTCTTC
CDR3aa: CASSSKREGPWEQFF

abundance: -
v_gene: TRBV6-6
d_gene: TRBD1
j_gene: TRBJ1-5
CDR3nt: TGTGCCAGCAGTAATCAGGGGGCAGGTCAGCCCCAGCATTTC
CDR3aa: CASSNQGAGQPQHF

abundance: once
v_gene: TRBV28
d_gene: TRBD1
j_gene: TRBJ1-1
CDR3nt: TGTGCCAGCTCCTACCGACAGGGCACTGAAGCTTTCTTT
CDR3aa: CASSYRQGTEAFF

abundance: once
v_gene: TRBV6-5
d_gene: -
j_gene: TRBJ1-1
CDR3nt: TGTGCCAGCAGGCCCACACTGAACACTGAAGCTTTCTTT
CDR3aa: CASRPTLNTEAFF

abundance: -
v_gene: TRBV5-1
d_gene: -
j_gene: TRBJ2-7
CDR3nt: TGCGCCAGCAGCTTGGGCGGCTACGAGCAGTACTTC
CDR3aa: CASSLGGYEQYF

abundance: -
v_gene: TRBV6-5
d_gene: -
j_gene: TRBJ1-4
CDR3nt: TGTGCCGCAAACGGGGATTTTAATGAAAAACTGTTTTTT
CDR3aa: CAANGDFNEKLFF

abundance: -
v_gene: TRBV9
d_gene: TRBD1
j_gene: TRBJ1-6
CDR3nt: TGTGCCAGCAGCGCCCCACAGGGGGCGAAGGATTCACCCCTCCACTTT
CDR3aa: CASSAPQGAKDSPLHF

abundance: -
v_gene: TRBV28
d_gene: TRBD2
j_gene: TRBJ2-7
CDR3nt: TGTGCCAGCAGTTTAGCGCGACTAGCTAGCGAGCAGTACTTC
CDR3aa: CASSLARLASEQYF

abundance: -
v_gene: TRBV30
d_gene: -
j_gene: TRBJ1-5
CDR3nt: TGTGCCTGGAGTGTACTGAACCTCAATCAGCCCCAGCATTTT
CDR3aa: CAWSVLNLNQPQHF

abundance: -
v_gene: TRBV5-5
d_gene: -
j_gene: TRBJ2-5
CDR3nt: TGTGCCAGCGCAGGAGGGGCCCAAGAGACCCAGTACTTC
CDR3aa: CASAGGAQETQYF

abundance: -
v_gene: TRBV30
d_gene: -
j_gene: TRBJ1-1
CDR3nt: TGTGCCTGGCGTCGGGCTACCCAGGGTGAAGCTTTCTTT
CDR3aa: CAWRRATQGEAFF

abundance: -
v_gene: TRBV28
d_gene: TRBD1
j_gene: TRBJ2-7
CDR3nt: TGTGCCAGCACAATCCAGGGACAGTCCTACGAGCAGTACTTC
CDR3aa: CASTIQGQSYEQYF

abundance: -
v_gene: TRBV5-3
d_gene: TRBD2
j_gene: TRBJ2-5
CDR3nt: TGTGCCAGAAGCTCGGGACTAGCGGGGCTCGTGACAGAGACCCAGTACTTC
CDR3aa: CARSSGLAGLVTETQYF

abundance: -
v_gene: TRBV7-7
d_gene: TRBD1
j_gene: TRBJ1-4
CDR3nt: TGTGCTAGCAGTTCCACCGGGACAGGCCCTAATGAAAAACTGTTTTTT
CDR3aa: CASSSTGTGPNEKLFF

abundance: -
v_gene: TRBV28
d_gene: TRBD2
j_gene: TRBJ2-7
CDR3nt: TGTGCCAGCCTAGGACTAGCGGGTTCCTACGAGCAGTACTTC
CDR3aa: CASLGLAGSYEQYF

abundance: -
v_gene: TRBV28
d_gene: TRBD1
j_gene: TRBJ2-7
CDR3nt: TGTGCCAGCAGTTGGACAGGGGGCGCTTCCGAGCAGTACTTC
CDR3aa: CASSWTGGASEQYF

abundance: -
v_gene: TRBV5-6
d_gene: -
j_gene: TRBJ1-2
CDR3nt: TGTGCCAGCAGCTCGCTTGTAGGTCAGCGCTATGGCTACACCTTC
CDR3aa: CASSSLVGQRYGYTF

abundance: many
v_gene: TRBV28
d_gene: TRBD1
j_gene: TRBJ2-7
CDR3nt: TGTGCCAGCAGTTTAGACAGGGGCCACGAGCAGTACTTC
CDR3aa: CASSLDRGHEQYF

abundance: -
v_gene: TRBV19
d_gene: -
j_gene: TRBJ2-7
CDR3nt: TGTGCCAGTAGCTACCAACACCAGGTGACGGAGCAGTACTTC
CDR3aa: CASSYQHQVTEQYF

abundance: -
v_gene: TRBV4-3
d_gene: TRBD1
j_gene: TRBJ1-2
CDR3nt: TGCGCCAGCAGCCAAGTCCCCTGGACAGGGGCGAGAAAAAACTATGGCTACACCTTC
CDR3aa: CASSQVPWTGARKNYGYTF

abundance: -
v_gene: TRBV5-1
d_gene: -
j_gene: TRBJ2-7
CDR3nt: TGCGCCAGTCTGCGGGATCCTTTTTCCTACGAGCAGTACTTC
CDR3aa: CASLRDPFSYEQYF

abundance: -
v_gene: TRBV19
d_gene: TRBD1
j_gene: TRBJ1-5
CDR3nt: TGTGCCAGTAGTATGAGACAGGGACAGGGAGCTCAGCCCCAGCATTTT
CDR3aa: CASSMRQGQGAQPQHF

abundance: -
v_gene: TRBV4-1
d_gene: -
j_gene: TRBJ1-2
CDR3nt: TGCGCCAGCAGCCATCCCCGCGGGGGTAACTATGGCTACACCTTC
CDR3aa: CASSHPRGGNYGYTF

abundance: -
v_gene: TRBV30
d_gene: TRBD1
j_gene: TRBJ2-6
CDR3nt: TGTGCCTGGAGTCCGGGACAGGATATTTTGACTTTC
CDR3aa: CAWSPGQDILTF

abundance: -
v_gene: TRBV15
d_gene: -
j_gene: TRBJ2-7
CDR3nt: TGTGCCACCAGCAGAGATCCTAGAGGGCGGGAGCAGTACTTC
CDR3aa: CATSRDPRGREQYF

abundance: -
v_gene: TRBV15
d_gene: -
j_gene: TRBJ1-5
CDR3nt: TGTGCCACCAGCAGAGATAAGGGGTTGAGCAATCAGCCCCAGCATTTT
CDR3aa: CATSRDKGLSNQPQHF

abundance: -
v_gene: TRBV5-1
d_gene: -
j_gene: TRBJ2-1
CDR3nt: TGCGCCAGCAGCTCGGGTAGCAGCTCCTACAATGAGCAGTTCTTC
CDR3aa: CASSSGSSSYNEQFF

abundance: few
v_gene: TRBV19
d_gene: -
j_gene: TRBJ1-5
CDR3nt: TGTGCCAGTAGCATGTGGACACGGGGCAATCAGCCCCAGCATTTT
CDR3aa: CASSMWTRGNQPQHF

abundance: -
v_gene: TRBV24-1
d_gene: TRBD2
j_gene: TRBJ2-1
CDR3nt: TGTGCCACCAGTGAAGCGGGAGCCTCCTCCTACAATGAGCAGTTCTTC
CDR3aa: CATSEAGASSYNEQFF

abundance: -
v_gene: TRBV10-1
d_gene: -
j_gene: TRBJ1-4
CDR3nt: TGCGCCAGCAGTGGAGGCGGAAAACTGTTTTTT
CDR3aa: CASSGGGKLFF

abundance: -
v_gene: TRBV29-1
d_gene: -
j_gene: TRBJ1-1
CDR3nt: TGCAGCGTTGAAGTGGGGGGAGGCACTGAAGCTTTCTTT
CDR3aa: CSVEVGGGTEAFF

abundance: -
v_gene: TRBV6-5
d_gene: -
j_gene: TRBJ2-1
CDR3nt: TGTGCCACAAGCACCTACAATGAGCAGTTCTTC
CDR3aa: CATSTYNEQFF

abundance: few
v_gene: TRBV6-2/TRBV6-3
d_gene: -
j_gene: TRBJ1-2
CDR3nt: TGTGCCAGCAGTTGGTCTGAGGGAGCGATCTATGGCTACACCTTC
CDR3aa: CASSWSEGAIYGYTF

abundance: -
v_gene: TRBV5-1
d_gene: TRBD1
j_gene: TRBJ1-1
CDR3nt: TGCGCCAGCAGCCCAGAACCGAGATGGACAGGACACAACACTGAAGCTTTCTTT
CDR3aa: CASSPEPRWTGHNTEAFF

abundance: few
v_gene: TRBV4-2
d_gene: -
j_gene: TRBJ1-5
CDR3nt: TGTGCCAGCAGCCAAGACGGGATCACGGATCAGCCCCAGCATTTT
CDR3aa: CASSQDGITDQPQHF

abundance: once
v_gene: TRBV15
d_gene: TRBD1
j_gene: TRBJ1-5
CDR3nt: TGTGCCACCAGCAGAGATGTCAGGGGGACGGGGCCCCAGCATTTT
CDR3aa: CATSRDVRGTGPQHF